What follows are 24 T cell receptor beta chains derived from one specimen sequenced in a study of regulatory T cells in long-lasting Graves disease. HTBI primers from iRepertoire and Arm-PCR of CDR3 regions yielded the TCR beta libraries. Each CDR3 protein gets one entry after TCRdb re-called the multiplex PCR reads with MiXCR. This sample has 250,000 to 300,000 distinct CDR3 sequences, with about 20% found just once. Sample time point: newly diagnosed GD, antithyroid drugs for less than 3 months. From PBMCs, RNA was extracted and then used to make the TCR library. These data were likewise used in another study, on T cells in Graves' hyperthyroidism and ophthalmopathy.

Material: peripheral blood mononuclear cells (PBMCs), obtained at new diagnosis, from a patient treated with antithyroid drugs. The source is a woman aged 25 to 39 with Graves disease.

This clonotype was recorded many times. V and J are TRBV5-1 and TRBJ2-2; D gene uncertain. V was cut by 1 base and J by 5 bases, with 6 bases left in between. Germline V gene lookup returns CDR1 SGHRS and CDR2 YFSETQ. This CDR3 is 13 amino acids long. The CDR3 sequence is CASSLLETGELFF. CDR3 DNA sequence: TGCGCCAGCAGCTTGCTAGAGACCGGGGAGCTGTTTTTT.

CDR3 sequence: CSARGTGGKTEAFF. CDR3 bases: TGCAGTGCTAGGGGGACAGGGGGCAAGACTGAAGCTTTCTTT. The chain is built from TRBV20-1 and TRBJ1-1; 12 nucleotides match TRBD1. Germline lookup yields CDR1 DFQATT and CDR2 SNEGSKA (reference sequence). The junction had 4 bases not matched to a gene; V was cut back by 3 bases and J by 5 bases. CDR3 length: 14 residues.

This clonotype was picked up many times. V and J are TRBV13 and TRBJ1-2; TRBD1 matches 7 bases. Losses at the gene ends were 4 bases for V and 2 bases for J; bases not matched to a gene: 7. The CDR3 runs 15 residues. Germline CDR1 and CDR2: PRHDT and FYEKMQ (reference sequence). This CDR3 is CASSYINRGNYGYTF. The CDR3 DNA reads as TGTGCCAGCAGCTACATAAACAGGGGAAACTATGGCTACACCTTC.

The chain couples TRBV20-1 to TRBJ1-5, with TRBD1 as a possible D gene (6 bases). There are 15 residues in the CDR3. The ends were cut back, 6 bases at V and 3 bases at J, with 18 bases in the middle. CDR1 and CDR2 (germline): DFQATT, SNEGSKA (reference sequence). In DNA form, the CDR3 reads TGCAGTGCCTCCTCGGGGGGGGGCAACAATCAGCCCCAGCATTTT. It codes for CSASSGGGNNQPQHF.

Many counts were recorded for this clonotype. The rearrangement uses TRBV19 and TRBJ1-1; 9 nucleotides agree with TRBD1. The CDR3 totals 11 residues. CDR1 is LNHDA and CDR2 is SQIVND in the germline V gene (reference sequence). V was pared by 9 bases and J by 10 bases, with 6 bases of the junction left unmatched. The CDR3 DNA sequence: TGTGCCAGCAACAGGGGGCGGGGAGCTTTCTTT. Translated, it gives CASNRGRGAFF.

This clonotype was seen only once. A read error may be the cause here, since a much bigger clone is one base away. It is likely a read error, because the conserved phenylalanine at the end of the CDR3 is missing. It is unclear where the CDR3 begins or ends on the DNA, so no DNA is shown, and the CDR3 is as TCRdb lists it. This CDR3 is CASKPRGGTGPYEQYL. The V call is TRBV7-2, the J call TRBJ2-3; the listed D gene, TRBD1, was not tested against the DNA. Including both end residues, the CDR3 is 16 amino acids long. Looked up from germline, CDR1 is SGHTA and CDR2 is FQGNSA.

This clonotype was seen ten or more times. V is TRBV7-9 and J is TRBJ1-1; D call uncertain. Germline V gives CDR1 SEHNR, CDR2 FQNEAQ (reference sequence). Trimming pared 5 bases from V and 5 bases from J, leaving 9 bases between. The CDR3 totals 12 residues. The CDR3 nucleotides read TGTGCCAGCAGCCCGCATGGGACTGAAGCTTTCTTT. It is translated as CASSPHGTEAFF.

This rearrangement joins TRBV6-2 or TRBV6-3 to TRBJ2-3, with TRBD2 as a possible D gene (6 bases). Germline V gene sequence: CDR1 MNHEY, CDR2 SVGEGT. The CDR3 contains 13 residues. V shed 6 bases and J shed 6 bases, with 13 bases lying between them. The CDR3 sequence: CASRAGTWDTQYF. The CDR3, as DNA: TGTGCCAGCAGGGCAGGGACTTGGGATACGCAGTATTTT.

This clonotype was observed at least ten times. The rearrangement joins TRBV18 to TRBJ1-5, with a possible D match to TRBD1 (5 bases). Germline lookup yields CDR1 KGHSH and CDR2 LQKENI. V was cut by 3 bases and J by 0 bases, with 9 bases left in between. The CDR3 extends over 15 amino acids. CDR3 in DNA: TGTGCCAGCTCACCGGTCAGGGTTAGCAATCAGCCCCAGCATTTT. It codes for CASSPVRVSNQPQHF.

The chain couples TRBV5-1 to TRBJ2-7; a possible D gene is TRBD1 (6 bases). CDR3 length: 15 residues. Germline V gene sequence: CDR1 SGHRS, CDR2 YFSETQ. Trimming removed 3 bases at V and 0 bases at J, with 13 bases between. For the CDR3, the DNA is TGCGCCAGCAGCTCCACGACAGGCAGCTCCTACGAGCAGTACTTC. It codes for CASSSTTGSSYEQYF.

The table lists this clonotype with many counts. The CDR3, as DNA: TGCGCCAGCAGTCGGCAAGCGAACACCGGGGAGCTGTTTTTT. It encodes CASSRQANTGELFF. The rearrangement joins TRBV10-1 to TRBJ2-2, with unresolved D. Trimming removed 5 bases from V and 0 bases from J, with 7 bases in between. The germline CDR1 and CDR2 sequences are WNHNN and SYGVQD (reference sequence). The CDR3 is 14 amino acids.

V gene TRBV19 combines with J gene TRBJ2-7; maybe TRBD1 (6 bases). V dropped 5 bases and J dropped 7 bases, with 15 bases sitting between them. CDR1 and CDR2 (germline): LNHDA, SQIVND (reference sequence). The CDR3 is 13 residues long. CDR3 loop: CASSADRTEEQYF. Here the CDR3 DNA reads TGTGCCAGTAGTGCTGACAGGACGGAGGAGCAGTACTTC.

Concerning this clonotype: A single base separates this from a much larger clone, so it may be a read error. The chain joins TRBV4-2 to TRBJ2-1, with D perhaps TRBD1 or TRBD2 (5 bases each). The CDR3 totals 12 residues. Germline assignment: CDR1 LGHNA and CDR2 YNFKEQ. V lost 4 bases and J 13 bases, leaving 14 bases between the germline ends. This chain's CDR3 is CASSRVGDPQFF. The CDR3, as DNA: TGTGCCAGCAGCCGAGTAGGGGACCCACAGTTCTTC.

This clonotype was detected many times. In nucleotides, the CDR3 is TGCGCCAGCAGCTCGCATATATCGGACGGAAGCACAGATACGCAGTATTTT. Protein product: CASSSHISDGSTDTQYF. The J gene is TRBJ2-3, the V gene TRBV5-1; no clear D. The germline gives CDR1 SGHRS, CDR2 YFSETQ. The CDR3 runs to 17 residues. V lost 3 bases to trimming and J lost 0 bases, with 17 bases between them.

This clonotype showed up many times. A junction boundary mismatches the germline segment, possibly from a read error. V gene TRBV6-1 combines with J gene TRBJ1-5; 8 bases are a match to TRBD1. Germline CDR1 is MNHNS and CDR2 is SASEGT. CDR3 length: 14 residues. CDR3 protein: CASRGQGFYQPQHF. The DNA of the CDR3 is TGCGCCAGCAGAGGACAGGGTTTCTATCAGCCCCAGCATTTT.

This clonotype was observed many times. The CDR3 protein is CASSFEDPTYNEQFF. CDR3 DNA: TGCGCCAGCAGCTTCGAGGACCCTACTTACAATGAGCAGTTCTTC. This chain connects TRBV5-1 to TRBJ2-1, with D uncertain. Germline lookup yields CDR1 SGHRS and CDR2 YFSETQ. Trimming shortened V by 2 bases and J by 4 bases, and 13 bases separated the two germline ends. The CDR3 is made up of 15 amino acids.

This clonotype was observed many times. The V call is TRBV5-6, the J call TRBJ1-2; no firm D call. Germline lookup yields CDR1 SGHDT and CDR2 YYEEEE. Trimming cost V 6 bases and J 4 bases, with 19 bases left between them. This CDR3 has 15 residues. Here the CDR3 reads CASTPDGKPVYGYTF. In DNA, the CDR3 is TGTGCCAGCACCCCGGACGGGAAACCCGTCTATGGCTACACCTTC.

This clonotype was seen ten or more times. This rearrangement joins TRBV11-2 to TRBJ2-2; D gene ambiguous. This CDR3 is built from 15 residues. V dropped 1 base and J dropped 1 base, with 7 bases sitting between them. The germline CDR1 and CDR2 sequences are SGHAT and FQNNGV. The CDR3 region has the DNA TGTGCCAGCAGCTTAGGTCCAGGGAACACCGGGGAGCTGTTTTTT. This codes for CASSLGPGNTGELFF.

This clonotype was observed many times. The V and J genes are TRBV12-3 or TRBV12-4 and TRBJ2-5; 8 positions agree with TRBD1. The CDR3 covers 13 residues. With 6 bases clipped from V and 2 bases from J, the junction kept 2 bases outside the gene matches. In nucleotides, the CDR3 is TGTGCCAGCAGAAGACAGGGGCAAGAGACCCAGTACTTC. Protein: CASRRQGQETQYF.

Many counts were recorded for this clonotype. The chain combines TRBV20-1 with TRBJ1-5; D may be TRBD1 (5 bases). The germline V gene has CDR1 DFQATT and CDR2 SNEGSKA (reference sequence). V lost 4 bases and J 3 bases, leaving 10 bases between the germline ends. The CDR3 is made up of 13 amino acids. The CDR3 is CSATKGNNQPQHF. The DNA of the CDR3 is TGCAGTGCTACTAAGGGGAACAATCAGCCCCAGCATTTT.

The chain combines TRBV5-4 with TRBJ2-3; D might be TRBD1 (6 bases). The V end lost 5 bases, the J end lost 0 bases, and 13 bases lay between the germline ends. The CDR3 is made up of 15 amino acids. CDR1 and CDR2 (germline): SGHNT, YYREEE (reference sequence). The CDR3 loop reads CASRGADSSTDTQYF. DNA of the CDR3: TGTGCCAGCAGGGGGGCAGATTCTAGCACAGATACGCAGTATTTT.

This clonotype was counted at least ten times. J is TRBJ1-6 and V is TRBV27; D is uncertain. V was clipped by 3 bases and J by 0 bases, with 6 bases between them. The CDR3 spans 15 residues. Germline loops: CDR1 MNHEY, CDR2 SMNVEV (reference sequence). CDR3 in amino acids: CASSFQFSYNSPLHF. CDR3 nucleotides: TGTGCCAGCAGTTTCCAATTCTCCTATAATTCACCCCTCCACTTT.

There are many counts of this clonotype. The chain employs TRBV6-1 and TRBJ1-5; D not certain. The CDR3 is made up of 13 amino acids. V was cut by 4 bases and J by 2 bases, with 6 bases left in between. Looked up from germline, CDR1 is MNHNS and CDR2 is SASEGT. CDR3 loop: CASSVLGNQPQHF. CDR3 nucleotides: TGTGCCAGCAGTGTACTGGGCAATCAGCCCCAGCATTTT.

A remark on this clonotype: With a much larger clone just one base away, this may be a read error. Since the CDR3 does not end with the conserved phenylalanine or tryptophan, this likely comes from a read error. The rearrangement joins TRBV9 to TRBJ2-3; 8 bases are a match to TRBD2. J gave up 3 bases and V 7 bases, and 16 bases lay outside the gene matches. The CDR3 is 17 residues long. Germline loops: CDR1 SGDLS, CDR2 YYNGEE. The CDR3 spells CASSPPPAGGGTDTQYL. Here the CDR3 DNA reads TGTGCCAGCTCACCACCCCCCGCGGGGGGCGGTACAGATACGCAGTATCTT.